The 12 T cell receptor beta chains below were found in one sample sequenced in a study of T cell changes during pregnancy in multiple sclerosis. Generated by immunoSEQ multiplex PCR, the TCRdb table keeps only in-frame clones and is missing some. Of about 25,000 clones detected, 90% appear once; the ten largest clones hold more than 8.5%. The input for sequencing was CD8+ T cells from peripheral blood mononuclear cells, taken in the third trimester of pregnancy. The receptors were gathered from a female donor in good health, enrolled as a control in a pregnancy study.

CDR3 DNA sequence: TGCGCCAGCAGCTTCCCACTGACAAGCGGGGGGGAACAGTTCTTC. Protein sequence: CASSFPLTSGGEQFF. The rearrangement links TRBV5-1 to TRBJ2-1; 10 nucleotides line up with TRBD2. The trim removed 2 bases at V and 13 bases at J, leaving 12 bases unmatched. Germline lookup yields CDR1 SGHRS and CDR2 YFSETQ. The CDR3 totals 15 residues.

The chain recombines TRBV2 with TRBJ2-2; D remains unclear. Trimming removed 6 bases from V and 1 base from J, with 6 bases in between. Germline V CDR1 and CDR2: SNHLY, FYNNEI. The CDR3 is 13 amino acids. The CDR3 sequence: CASRAENTGELFF. CDR3 bases: TGTGCCAGCAGGGCAGAGAACACCGGGGAGCTGTTTTTT.

CDR3 nucleotide sequence: TGTGCCAGCAGTTTATCTGCTAGCGGGATGGGTATGGGGCAGTTCTTC. As protein: CASSLSASGMGMGQFF. This chain uses TRBV27 with TRBJ2-1; 9 bases line up with TRBD2. This CDR3 spans 16 amino acids. V gave up 0 bases and J gave up 12 bases; unmatched junction bases: 12. Germline CDR1 MNHEY, CDR2 SMNVEV (reference sequence).

The V gene is TRBV6-5, the J gene TRBJ2-2; the D gene is possibly TRBD2 (6 bases). CDR1 MNHEY and CDR2 SVGAGI come from the germline V gene. V shed 6 bases and J shed 4 bases, with 6 bases lying between them. This CDR3 contains 12 residues. This chain's CDR3 is CASRTSTGELFF. The CDR3, as DNA: TGTGCCAGCAGGACTAGCACCGGGGAGCTGTTTTTT.

V is TRBV6-6 and J is TRBJ2-4; TRBD1 is a possible D gene (6 bases). Trimming took off 4 bases at V and 8 bases at J, with 18 bases between the two ends. Germline CDR1 reads MNHNY; CDR2 reads SVGAGI (reference sequence). This CDR3 is built from 15 residues. The CDR3, as DNA: TGTGCCAGCAGTTCCGCAGCGTCCTCAGGGGACATTCAGTACTTC. Translating it yields CASSSAASSGDIQYF.

This clone was observed once. This sequence joins TRBV7-9 and TRBJ1-4; weak D call: TRBD1 (5 bases). Trimming took off 1 base at V and 9 bases at J, with 12 bases between the two ends. The CDR3 is 14 residues long. Looked up from germline, CDR1 is SEHNR and CDR2 is FQNEAQ (reference sequence). The chain's CDR3 is CASSLGGTDKKLFF. For the CDR3, the DNA is TGTGCCAGCAGCTTAGGCGGGACTGATAAAAAACTGTTTTTT.

The chain recombines TRBV6-5 with TRBJ1-2, with a tentative D call TRBD1 (6 bases). The CDR3 consists of 13 residues. V was trimmed by 4 bases and J by 8 bases, leaving 14 bases between them. Germline V CDR1 and CDR2: MNHEY, SVGAGI. This CDR3 is CASSSQGQEGYTF. CDR3 in DNA: TGTGCCAGCAGTTCACAGGGCCAGGAGGGCTACACCTTC.

This clone is labeled medium-sized (0.01 to 0.1%). CDR3 sequence: CASSESVGTGNTEAFF. For the CDR3, the DNA is TGTGCCAGCAGTGAATCGGTGGGGACAGGGAACACTGAAGCTTTCTTT. The chain carries TRBV6-1 and TRBJ1-1; TRBD1 matches at 8 bases. The CDR3 runs to 16 residues. The germline V gene has CDR1 MNHNS and CDR2 SASEGT. V shed 2 bases and J 1 base; nucleotides not matched to a gene: 6.

This chain uses TRBV7-8 with TRBJ2-1, with TRBD2 matching 13 bases. CDR1 and CDR2 (germline): SGHVS, FQNEAQ. Trimming at V came to 5 bases and at J to 3 bases, leaving 4 bases not matched to a gene. The CDR3 loop spans 16 amino acids. This CDR3 reads CASSTSGGAYYNEQFF. As DNA, the CDR3 is TGTGCCAGCAGCACTAGCGGGGGGGCTTACTACAATGAGCAGTTCTTC. Variable domain in full (rest from reference TRBV7-8 and TRBJ2-1): GAGVSQSPRYKVAKRGQDVALRCDPISGHVSLFWYQQALGQGPEFLTYFQNEAQLDKSGLPSDRFFAERPEGSVSTLKIQRTQQEDSAVYLCASSTSGGAYYNEQFFGPGTRLTVL.

The chain carries TRBV10-3 and TRBJ2-7, with TRBD2 matching 7 bases. J was trimmed by 5 bases and V by 4 bases; bases with no gene match: 14. The CDR3 runs to 16 residues. Germline values: CDR1 ENHRY, CDR2 SYGVKD. The CDR3 reads CAISARDGLADHEQYF. The CDR3 DNA sequence: TGTGCCATCAGTGCCAGGGACGGGCTAGCGGACCACGAGCAGTACTTC.

The rearrangement uses TRBV5-5 and TRBJ1-2, with D uncertain. Trimming shortened V by 0 bases and J by 2 bases, and 8 bases separated the two germline ends. Per the germline V gene, CDR1 is SGHKS and CDR2 is YYEKEE (reference sequence). This CDR3 spans 14 amino acids. CDR3 nucleotides: TGTGCCAGCAGCTTGGACAGTGTAAACTATGGCTACACCTTC. It yields the protein CASSLDSVNYGYTF.

The chain employs TRBV4-2 and TRBJ2-5, with 14 bases lining up with TRBD2. There are 19 residues in the CDR3. CDR1 and CDR2 (germline): LGHNA, YNFKEQ. Trimming removed 3 bases from V and 5 bases from J; junction bases left unmatched: 14. The CDR3 coding sequence is TGTGCCAGCAGCCAGGAACCTAGACTAGCGGGAGGGCTGAGGGAGACCCAGTACTTC. It yields the protein CASSQEPRLAGGLRETQYF.